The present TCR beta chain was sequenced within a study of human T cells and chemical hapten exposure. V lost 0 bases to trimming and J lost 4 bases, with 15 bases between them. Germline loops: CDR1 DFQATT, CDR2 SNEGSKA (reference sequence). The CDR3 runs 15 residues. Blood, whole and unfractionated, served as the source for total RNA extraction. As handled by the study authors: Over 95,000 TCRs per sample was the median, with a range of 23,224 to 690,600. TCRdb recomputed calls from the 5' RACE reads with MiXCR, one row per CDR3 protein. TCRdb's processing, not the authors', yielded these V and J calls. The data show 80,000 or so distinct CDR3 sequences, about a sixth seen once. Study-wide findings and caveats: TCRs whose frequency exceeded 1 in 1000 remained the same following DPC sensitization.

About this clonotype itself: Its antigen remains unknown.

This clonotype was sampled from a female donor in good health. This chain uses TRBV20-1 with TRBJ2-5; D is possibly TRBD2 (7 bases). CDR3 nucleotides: TGCAGTGCTAGAGATGGACGGGGGGCGGGAGAGACCCAGTACTTC. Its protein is CSARDGRGAGETQYF.